Presented here are 20 T cell receptor beta chains from one specimen sequenced in a study of beta chain features in type 1 diabetes. cDNA synthesis used the whole RNA isolate, giving expressed TCRB sequences. Using immunoSEQ multiplex PCR, the repertoire was profiled, and TCRdb retains in-frame clones only, with some absent. The top ten hold roughly 0.11% of the sample, which has 600,000 or so clones, under 15% seen once. Study results and limitations: When Type 1 diabetes patients were examined, their TCRB CDR3s proved moderately but significantly shorter in all four CD4+ subsets.

Their target antigens are unknown. Sequencing was carried out using naive CD4+ T cells from blood. The receptors shown here come from a man aged 30 to 39 with type 1 diabetes.

This chain joins TRBV13 and TRBJ2-7; D remains unclear. The CDR3 length is 16 residues. V lost 5 bases and J 2 bases, leaving 19 bases between the germline ends. CDR1 is PRHDT and CDR2 is FYEKMQ in the germline V gene (reference sequence). DNA of the CDR3: TGTGCCAGCAGCACGAGGTTCAGGAATAACCCCTACGAGCAGTACTTC. It codes for CASSTRFRNNPYEQYF.

This clone was seen a few times. The sample has other DNA sequences that encode this CDR3 too. The V call is TRBV15, the J call TRBJ1-3; D is ambiguous. Germline-derived CDR1 and CDR2 are LNHNV and YYDKDF (reference sequence). V gave up 0 bases and J gave up 0 bases, with 6 bases separating them. The CDR3 has 15 amino acids. Here the CDR3 DNA reads TGTGCCACCAGCAGAGATCGGGGCTCTGGAAACACCATATATTTT. This gives the protein CATSRDRGSGNTIYF.

This sequence joins TRBV10-3 and TRBJ2-1; 9 positions agree with TRBD1. With 5 bases clipped from V and 0 bases from J, the junction kept 5 bases outside the gene matches. The CDR3 extends over 16 amino acids. CDR1 is ENHRY and CDR2 is SYGVKD in the germline V gene. The CDR3 DNA reads TGTGCCATCAGTTCCCAGACAGGGGGCTCCTACAATGAGCAGTTCTTC. Protein product: CAISSQTGGSYNEQFF.

This clone has only a few counts. This chain connects TRBV27 to TRBJ1-5, with D perhaps matching TRBD1 (5 bases). The ends were cut back, 0 bases at V and 4 bases at J, with 7 bases in the middle. This CDR3 is 14 amino acids long. The germline V gene has CDR1 MNHEY and CDR2 SMNVEV (reference sequence). Here the CDR3 reads CASSLSRVNQPQHF. The CDR3 DNA is TGTGCCAGCAGTTTATCCAGGGTGAATCAGCCCCAGCATTTT.

This clone turned up a few times. The chain links TRBV10-3 to TRBJ2-5, with TRBD1 as a possible D gene (6 bases). The germline V gene encodes CDR1 ENHRY and CDR2 SYGVKD. Trimming took 4 bases from V and 6 from J, leaving 15 bases between them. The CDR3 totals 14 residues. In DNA form, the CDR3 reads TGTGCCATCAGTGCGGTAGGACAGCTGAAGACCCAGTACTTC. This gives the protein CAISAVGQLKTQYF.

This clone was counted between two and nine times. This sequence joins TRBV27 and TRBJ1-2, with D perhaps TRBD1 (6 bases). The CDR3 length is 13 residues. V lost 8 bases and J lost 4, with 14 bases in between. Germline V lookup: CDR1 MNHEY, CDR2 SMNVEV (reference sequence). The CDR3 bases are TGTGCCAGCGGGCTGGACAGCACCTATGGCTACACCTTC. It specifies CASGLDSTYGYTF.

The table lists this clone with a few counts. The chain recombines TRBV4-2 with TRBJ2-7; D perhaps matches TRBD1 (5 bases). The ends were cut back, 0 bases at V and 6 bases at J, with 12 bases in the middle. Germline values: CDR1 LGHNA, CDR2 YNFKEQ. The CDR3 loop spans 14 amino acids. CDR3: CASSQDDSHREQYF. The CDR3 DNA reads as TGTGCCAGCAGCCAAGACGACAGTCACCGCGAGCAGTACTTC.

This clone showed up just a few times. This sequence joins TRBV2 and TRBJ1-6, with 7 bases matching TRBD1. Germline assignment: CDR1 SNHLY and CDR2 FYNNEI. CDR3 length equals 13 residues. Losses at the gene ends were 5 bases for V and 8 bases for J; bases not matched to a gene: 3. CDR3 nucleotides: TGTGCCAGCAGTTCAGGGGGATATTCACCCCTCCACTTT. Translated, it gives CASSSGGYSPLHF.

The chain joins TRBV30 to TRBJ2-2; D perhaps matches TRBD1 (5 bases). V lost 2 bases, J lost 6 bases, and 13 bases lay in between. The CDR3 consists of 14 residues. Germline V gene lookup returns CDR1 GTSNPN and CDR2 SVGIG (reference sequence). In nucleotides, the CDR3 is TGTGCCTGGAGTAAGGGGCCGGCGGCCGGGGAGCTGTTTTTT. It is translated as CAWSKGPAAGELFF.

This clone has just a few counts. The chain links TRBV6-5 to TRBJ2-4; tentatively, D is TRBD2 (6 bases). CDR1 and CDR2 from the germline V gene are MNHEY and SVGAGI. V was clipped by 4 bases and J by 0 bases, with 13 bases between them. The CDR3 spans 16 residues. DNA for the CDR3: TGTGCCAGCAGTTCCGCGGGGTCTCTAGCCAAAAACATTCAGTACTTC. Its protein is CASSSAGSLAKNIQYF.

This clone has only a few counts. The V gene is TRBV29-1, the J gene TRBJ2-7; 7 bases line up with TRBD1. This CDR3 spans 14 amino acids. V gave up 5 bases and J gave up 0 bases; unmatched junction bases: 7. Looked up from germline, CDR1 is SQVTM and CDR2 is ANQGSEA. In nucleotides, the CDR3 is TGCAGCGTTATCGGACAGGACGCCTCCTACGAGCAGTACTTC. The encoded protein is CSVIGQDASYEQYF.

This clone was observed a few times. The chain uses TRBV11-2 and TRBJ2-1; TRBD1 or TRBD2 may be the D gene (5 bases each). Germline CDR1 and CDR2: SGHAT and FQNNGV. Trimming took off 5 bases at V and 4 bases at J, with 12 bases between the two ends. The CDR3 totals 14 residues. The CDR3 bases are TGTGCCAGCAGCCCAGGGACGTCATACAATGAGCAGTTCTTC. Translation gives CASSPGTSYNEQFF. Based on the CDR3 plus reference TRBV11-2 and TRBJ2-1, the full variable domain is EAGVAQSPRYKIIEKRQSVAFWCNPISGHATLYWYQQILGQGPKLLIQFQNNGVVDDSQLPKDRFSAERLKGVDSTLKIQPAKLEDSAVYLCASSPGTSYNEQFFGPGTRLTVL.

This rearrangement joins TRBV11-2 to TRBJ2-1; D unclear. In germline, CDR1 is SGHAT, CDR2 FQNNGV. The CDR3 covers 15 residues. V was trimmed by 5 bases and J by 7 bases, leaving 18 bases between them. The CDR3 nucleotides are TGTGCCAGCAGCCCCCTAGTCGGTCTGGTGAATGAGCAGTTCTTC. Protein sequence: CASSPLVGLVNEQFF.

V usage is TRBV7-2 and J usage is TRBJ2-1; TRBD2 matches at 9 bases. The V and J ends lost 2 bases and 8 bases, in that order; junction bases with no gene match: 10. The CDR3 spans 16 residues. CDR1 and CDR2 from the germline V gene are SGHTA and FQGNSA. CDR3 nucleotides: TGTGCCAGCAGCTTACCGGCGGGGGGGTGGAGCGATGAGCAGTTCTTC. Translating it yields CASSLPAGGWSDEQFF.

The rearrangement joins TRBV6-1 to TRBJ1-5; D is unresolved. The germline V gene encodes CDR1 MNHNS and CDR2 SASEGT. Trimming left V 1 base short and J 4 bases short, with 8 bases between. The CDR3 is 14 amino acids. The CDR3 reads CASSEVDGNQPQHF. In DNA form, the CDR3 reads TGTGCCAGCAGTGAAGTAGACGGAAATCAGCCCCAGCATTTT.

This clone was recorded once. The V call is TRBV28, the J call TRBJ2-1, with TRBD2 as a possible D gene (6 bases). There are 14 residues in the CDR3. Germline V gene data show CDR1 as MDHEN and CDR2 as SYDVKM. The V end lost 8 bases, the J end lost 7 bases, and 18 bases lay between the germline ends. In nucleotides, the CDR3 is TGTGCCAGCTGGGACCCGGGACTGGATAATGAGCAGTTCTTC. Protein sequence: CASWDPGLDNEQFF.

This clone was found a few times. V gene TRBV4-1 combines with J gene TRBJ1-2; TRBD1 matches at 7 bases. This CDR3 is built from 13 residues. The V gene end was trimmed by 8 bases and the J gene end by 3 bases; junction bases not matched to a gene: 6. Per the germline V gene, CDR1 is MGHRA and CDR2 is YSYEKL. CDR3 nucleotide sequence: TGCGCCAGCTCACAGGGGTTGGACTATGGCTACACCTTC. Translated: CASSQGLDYGYTF.

This clone was seen a few times. This rearrangement joins TRBV7-2 to TRBJ2-7; maybe TRBD2 (6 bases). Trimming removed 3 bases at V and 7 bases at J, with 16 bases between. CDR1 is SGHTA, CDR2 FQGNSA, per germline. The CDR3 runs 14 residues. The CDR3 nucleotides are TGTGCCAGCAGCTTGGGAGGTGGCGGTGGGGAGCAGTACTTC. Translating gives CASSLGGGGGEQYF.

J is TRBJ1-2 and V is TRBV25-1, with 7 bases fitting TRBD1. With 1 base clipped from V and 6 bases from J, the junction kept 2 bases outside the gene matches. Germline V lookup: CDR1 MGHDK, CDR2 SYGVNS. The CDR3 extends over 13 amino acids. DNA of the CDR3: TGTGCCAGCAGTGAATTTACAGGGGATGGCTACACCTTC. This gives the protein CASSEFTGDGYTF.

The rearrangement joins TRBV5-6 to TRBJ2-3, with D unclear. Germline V gene lookup returns CDR1 SGHDT and CDR2 YYEEEE. V dropped 6 bases and J dropped 0 bases, with 5 bases sitting between them. The CDR3 is made up of 12 amino acids. CDR3 in amino acids: CASTYSTDTQYF. CDR3 sequence (DNA): TGTGCCAGCACTTACAGCACAGATACGCAGTATTTT.